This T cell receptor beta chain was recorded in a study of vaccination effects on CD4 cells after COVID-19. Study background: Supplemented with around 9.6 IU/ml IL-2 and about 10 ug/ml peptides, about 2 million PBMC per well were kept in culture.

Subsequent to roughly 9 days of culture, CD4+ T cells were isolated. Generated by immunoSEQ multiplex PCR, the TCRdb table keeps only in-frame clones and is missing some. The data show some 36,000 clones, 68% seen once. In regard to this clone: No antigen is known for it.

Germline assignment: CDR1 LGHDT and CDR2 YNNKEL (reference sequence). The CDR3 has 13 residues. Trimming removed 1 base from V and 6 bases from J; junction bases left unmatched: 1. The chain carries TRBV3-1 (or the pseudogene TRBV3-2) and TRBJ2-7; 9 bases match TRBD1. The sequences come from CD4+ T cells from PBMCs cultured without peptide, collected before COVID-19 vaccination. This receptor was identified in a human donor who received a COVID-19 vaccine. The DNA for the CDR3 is TGTGCCAGCAGCCAAGGGACAGGGGTCGAGCAGTACTTC. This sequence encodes CASSQGTGVEQYF.